The 21 T cell receptor beta chains in this list originate from one sample, sequenced in a study of OX40 agonist ivuxolimab in advanced cancers. Using immunoSEQ multiplex PCR, the repertoire was profiled, and TCRdb retains in-frame clones only, with some absent. The table includes about 59,000 clones, more than 75% detected once. The sample here was CD4+ or CD8+ T cells sorted from blood, taken in a trial of the OX40 agonist ivuxolimab. These receptors all come from an adult with an advanced solid tumor such as melanoma, head and neck, liver or kidney cancer.

V gene TRBV5-6 combines with J gene TRBJ1-2, with D hard to call. In germline, CDR1 is SGHDT, CDR2 YYEEEE. This CDR3 spans 15 amino acids. The ends were cut back, 3 bases at V and 5 bases at J, with 17 bases in the middle. The CDR3 nucleotides are TGTGCCAGCAGCTCCCCGGATAGGTCCTTGTATGGCTACACCTTC. Translation gives CASSSPDRSLYGYTF.

This chain uses TRBV2 with TRBJ2-5; TRBD2 is a possible D gene (5 bases). The CDR3 has 12 residues. Trimming left V 5 bases short and J 3 bases short, with 7 bases between. Germline CDR1 SNHLY, CDR2 FYNNEI. The CDR3 sequence: CASSRGKETQYF. Here the CDR3 DNA reads TGTGCCAGCAGTCGGGGTAAAGAGACCCAGTACTTC.

V usage is TRBV7-9 and J usage is TRBJ1-3; D might be TRBD1 (5 bases). The length of the CDR3 is 15 residues. The germline V gene has CDR1 SEHNR and CDR2 FQNEAQ (reference sequence). Trimming pared 0 bases from V and 0 bases from J, leaving 6 bases between. CDR3 residues: CASSLARGSGNTIYF. For the CDR3, the DNA is TGTGCCAGCAGCTTAGCTAGGGGCTCTGGAAACACCATATATTTT.

This chain connects TRBV28 to TRBJ1-2; maybe TRBD1 (5 bases). Germline values: CDR1 MDHEN, CDR2 SYDVKM. Trimming cost V 5 bases and J 6 bases, with 19 bases left between them. The CDR3 extends over 15 amino acids. In DNA form, the CDR3 reads TGTGCCAGCAGTCCACCATTTGGGGACCGAGATGGCTACACCTTC. Its translation is CASSPPFGDRDGYTF.

By sample fraction, this clone is medium-sized. The V and J genes are TRBV18 and TRBJ2-7, with a tentative D call TRBD2 (5 bases). The CDR3 is 15 amino acids. Germline lookup yields CDR1 KGHSH and CDR2 LQKENI. V was shortened by 0 bases and J by 5 bases, with 14 bases between the two germline ends. CDR3 DNA: TGTGCCAGCTCACCACCGGGCGGGTCAAAGGACGAGCAGTACTTC. Residues: CASSPPGGSKDEQYF.

The chain combines TRBV4-1 with TRBJ1-2, with D possibly matching TRBD1 (5 bases). The CDR3 totals 13 residues. The V end was cut by 6 bases, the J end by 4 bases, with 12 bases between. Germline CDR1 is MGHRA and CDR2 is YSYEKL. CDR3: CASSSDRAYGYTF. The CDR3 DNA is TGCGCCAGCAGTTCCGACAGAGCCTATGGCTACACCTTC.

The V call is TRBV5-8, the J call TRBJ1-1; the D gene is possibly TRBD1 (5 bases). Germline V CDR1 and CDR2: SGHTS, YDEGEE. Trimming cost V 5 bases and J 2 bases, with 7 bases left between them. The CDR3 sequence is 12 residues long. The CDR3 DNA reads as TGTGCCAGCAGAAGGGGTAACACTGAAGCTTTCTTT. This translates into CASRRGNTEAFF.

V and J are TRBV11-2 and TRBJ1-2; 8 bases match TRBD1. V trimming: 0 bases; J trimming: 3 bases; junction bases outside the gene matches: 3. Germline lookup yields CDR1 SGHAT and CDR2 FQNNGV. CDR3 length equals 15 residues. CDR3 coding DNA: TGTGCCAGCAGCTTAGATTTGGGACAGGACTATGGCTACACCTTC. It codes for CASSLDLGQDYGYTF.

The rearrangement joins TRBV2 to TRBJ1-1, with TRBD1 matching over 7 bases. The CDR3 consists of 14 residues. V shed 8 bases and J 1 base; nucleotides not matched to a gene: 7. CDR1 is SNHLY, CDR2 FYNNEI, per germline. The CDR3 loop reads CASGRQGRNTEAFF. The CDR3, as DNA: TGTGCCAGCGGCAGACAGGGACGGAACACTGAAGCTTTCTTT.

The J gene is TRBJ2-2, the V gene TRBV6-1; TRBD1 or TRBD2 may be the D gene (6 bases each). This CDR3 spans 16 amino acids. In germline, CDR1 is MNHNS, CDR2 SASEGT. Trimming removed 2 bases from V and 1 base from J, with 11 bases in between. The chain's CDR3 is CASSELGGLNTGELFF. The CDR3 DNA reads as TGTGCCAGCAGTGAATTGGGGGGCCTGAACACCGGGGAGCTGTTTTTT.

This sequence joins TRBV19 and TRBJ1-5; a weak D match, TRBD1 (6 bases). In germline, CDR1 is LNHDA, CDR2 SQIVND (reference sequence). V lost 10 bases, J lost 4 bases, and 14 bases lay in between. The CDR3 is 13 residues long. The CDR3 bases are TGTGCCACCCGGCCCCAGGGGAATCAGCCCCAGCATTTT. It codes for CATRPQGNQPQHF.

The chain uses TRBV14 and TRBJ2-7; 8 bases are shared with TRBD1. CDR1 and CDR2 (germline): SGHDN, FVKESK. The CDR3 contains 16 residues. V was pared by 4 bases and J by 4 bases, with 12 bases of the junction left unmatched. CDR3 bases: TGTGCCAGCAGCCCGCTTGGACAGGGCGGGCATTACGAGCAGTACTTC. The encoded protein is CASSPLGQGGHYEQYF.

The rearrangement joins TRBV18 to TRBJ2-2; D unclear. This CDR3 region has 12 residues. V lost 5 bases and J 3 bases, leaving 4 bases between the germline ends. The germline V gene has CDR1 KGHSH and CDR2 LQKENI. The CDR3 protein is CASSWYTGELFF. The CDR3 region has the DNA TGTGCCAGCTCATGGTACACCGGGGAGCTGTTTTTT.

The chain is built from TRBV29-1 and TRBJ2-7; 9 nucleotides align to TRBD1. V lost 7 bases, J lost 5 bases, and 9 bases stayed unmatched. The CDR3 length is 13 residues. The germline V gene encodes CDR1 SQVTM and CDR2 ANQGSEA. The CDR3 coding sequence is TGCAGCGCCCGGACAGGGGTGAAGAACGAGCAGTACTTC. Protein sequence: CSARTGVKNEQYF.

The V and J genes are TRBV19 and TRBJ2-1; D might be TRBD1 (7 bases). CDR3 length equals 13 residues. V gave up 7 bases and J gave up 9 bases, with 16 bases separating them. Germline V lookup: CDR1 LNHDA, CDR2 SQIVND (reference sequence). CDR3 bases: TGTGCCAGTACCATTCCAGGGGGAGGTGAGCAGTTCTTC. Translating gives CASTIPGGGEQFF.

V and J are TRBV5-1 and TRBJ2-3; D unresolved. This CDR3 contains 15 residues. Trimming took off 2 bases at V and 5 bases at J, with 15 bases between the two ends. Germline CDR1 is SGHRS and CDR2 is YFSETQ. DNA for the CDR3: TGCGCCAGCAGCTTACCTCACCGGGTGGTAGATACGCAGTATTTT. It codes for CASSLPHRVVDTQYF.

The rearrangement links TRBV4-3 to TRBJ1-6; D is unresolved. The CDR3 is made up of 15 amino acids. V lost 2 bases to trimming and J lost 6 bases, with 11 bases between them. Germline V lookup: CDR1 LGHNA, CDR2 YSLEER. The CDR3 DNA reads TGCGCCAGCAGCCAAAACCGACAAGTTAATTCACCCCTCCACTTT. Translated, it gives CASSQNRQVNSPLHF.

This chain uses TRBV7-9 with TRBJ2-4, with TRBD1 as a possible D gene (6 bases). The CDR3 loop spans 16 amino acids. The V and J ends lost 4 bases and 0 bases respectively, with 13 bases between them. CDR1 SEHNR and CDR2 FQNEAQ come from the germline V gene (reference sequence). CDR3 nucleotide sequence: TGTGCCAGCAGCTCACTCCCACAGGGAGCCAAAAACATTCAGTACTTC. As protein: CASSSLPQGAKNIQYF.

The chain employs TRBV28 and TRBJ2-1, with TRBD2 matching over 7 bases. The CDR3 length is 14 residues. Trimming at V came to 7 bases and at J to 6 bases, leaving 9 bases not matched to a gene. In germline, CDR1 is MDHEN, CDR2 SYDVKM. The CDR3: CASNLGGGPNEQFF. CDR3 sequence (DNA): TGTGCCAGCAATTTGGGGGGGGGACCCAATGAGCAGTTCTTC.

This clone was counted between two and nine times. The chain joins TRBV19 to TRBJ1-5; D ambiguous. In germline, CDR1 is LNHDA, CDR2 SQIVND (reference sequence). The CDR3 sequence is 16 residues long. V shed 0 bases and J shed 2 bases, with 11 bases lying between them. The DNA of the CDR3 is TGTGCCAGTAGTATAGATAACGGCTTGGGCAATCAGCCCCAGCATTTT. Translation gives CASSIDNGLGNQPQHF. Full variable domain (missing parts from reference TRBV19 and TRBJ1-5): DGGITQSPKYLFRKEGQNVTLSCEQNLNHDAMYWYRQDPGQGLRLIYYSQIVNDFQKGDIAEGYSVSREKKESFPLTVTSAQKNPTAFYLCASSIDNGLGNQPQHFGDGTRLSIL.

The V call is TRBV5-1, the J call TRBJ2-7; D remains unclear. Germline lookup yields CDR1 SGHRS and CDR2 YFSETQ. Trimming shortened V by 4 bases and J by 5 bases, and 25 bases separated the two germline ends. The CDR3 is 17 residues long. The CDR3 coding sequence is TGCGCCAGCAGCCCCGTCCCCCGGACCTTGGGGATCGACGAGCAGTACTTC. Encoded protein: CASSPVPRTLGIDEQYF.